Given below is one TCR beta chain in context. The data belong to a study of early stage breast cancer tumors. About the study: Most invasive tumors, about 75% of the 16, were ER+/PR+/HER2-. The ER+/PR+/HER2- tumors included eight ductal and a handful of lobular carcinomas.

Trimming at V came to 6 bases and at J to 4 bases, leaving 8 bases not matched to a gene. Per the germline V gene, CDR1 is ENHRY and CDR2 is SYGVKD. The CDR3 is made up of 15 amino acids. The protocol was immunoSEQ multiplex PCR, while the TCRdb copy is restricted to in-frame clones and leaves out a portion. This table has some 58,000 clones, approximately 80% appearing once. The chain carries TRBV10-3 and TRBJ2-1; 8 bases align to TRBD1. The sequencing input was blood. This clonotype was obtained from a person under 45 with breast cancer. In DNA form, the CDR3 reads TGTGCCATCAGGAGACCGGGACAGGCGTACAATGAGCAGTTCTTC. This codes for CAIRRPGQAYNEQFF.